The clone carrying this T cell receptor beta chain was seen a handful of times. The antigen is not known. Trimming took 3 bases from V and 3 from J; bases not matched to a gene: 13. Germline CDR1 reads GTSNPN; CDR2 reads SVGIG (reference sequence). This CDR3 spans 18 amino acids. The protocol was immunoSEQ multiplex PCR, while the TCRdb copy is restricted to in-frame clones and leaves out a portion. The table shows a few thousand clones, with 65% to 75% occurring only once. Controls had myeloablative marrow grafts with methotrexate and calcineurin inhibitor, sampled at 1 year. This record comes from a study of T cells after posttransplantation cyclophosphamide. Notes on the study in general: Blood and skin or GI T cell repertoires showed limited TRB overlap.

The sample consisted of PBMCs, taken after allogeneic stem cell transplant with calcineurin inhibitor and methotrexate. The gene calls are TRBV30 and TRBJ2-5, with TRBD2 matching 13 bases. The receptor was derived from a female patient between 50 and 60 years old who received an allogeneic stem cell transplant from an unrelated donor, was CMV-positive, and had acute and chronic GVHD. Some of these T cells may belong to the graft donor. The CDR3 coding sequence is TGTGCCTGGAGCCGGGGCAGGTTCGGACTAGCGGGAGAAGAGACCCAGTACTTC. This translates into CAWSRGRFGLAGEETQYF. Supplemented by reference TRBV30 and TRBJ2-5, the full variable domain reads SQTIHQWPATLVQPVGSPLSLECTVEGTSNPNLYWYRQAAGRGLQLLFYSVGIGQISSEVPQNLSASRPQDRQFILSSKKLLLSDSGFYLCAWSRGRFGLAGEETQYFGPGTRLLVL.